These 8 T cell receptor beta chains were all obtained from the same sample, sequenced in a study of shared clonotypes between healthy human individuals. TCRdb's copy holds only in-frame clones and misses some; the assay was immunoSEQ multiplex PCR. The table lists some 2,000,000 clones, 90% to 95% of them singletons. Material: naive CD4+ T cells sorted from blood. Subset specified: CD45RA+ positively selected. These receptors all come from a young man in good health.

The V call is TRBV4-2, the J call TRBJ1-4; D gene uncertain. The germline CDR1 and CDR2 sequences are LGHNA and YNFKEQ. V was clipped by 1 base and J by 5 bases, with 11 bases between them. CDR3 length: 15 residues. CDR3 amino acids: CASSQAEGSNEKLFF. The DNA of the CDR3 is TGTGCCAGCAGCCAAGCGGAGGGATCGAATGAAAAACTGTTTTTT.

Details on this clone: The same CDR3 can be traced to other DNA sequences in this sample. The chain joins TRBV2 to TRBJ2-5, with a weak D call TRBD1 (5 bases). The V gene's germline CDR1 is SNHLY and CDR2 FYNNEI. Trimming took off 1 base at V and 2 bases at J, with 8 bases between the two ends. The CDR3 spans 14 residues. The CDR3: CASSEGGGQETQYF. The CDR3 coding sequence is TGTGCCAGCAGTGAAGGGGGCGGACAAGAGACCCAGTACTTC.

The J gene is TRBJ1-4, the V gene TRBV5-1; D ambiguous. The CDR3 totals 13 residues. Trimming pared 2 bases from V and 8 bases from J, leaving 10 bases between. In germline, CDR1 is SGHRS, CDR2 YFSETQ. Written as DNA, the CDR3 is TGCGCCAGCAGCTTACCGTCGAACGAAAAACTGTTTTTT. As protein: CASSLPSNEKLFF.

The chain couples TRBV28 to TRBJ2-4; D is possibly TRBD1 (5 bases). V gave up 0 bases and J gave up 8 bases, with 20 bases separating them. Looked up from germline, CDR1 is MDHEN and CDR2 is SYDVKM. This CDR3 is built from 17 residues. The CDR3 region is CASSLWGLGATADIQYF. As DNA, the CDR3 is TGTGCCAGCAGTTTATGGGGGCTAGGGGCGACAGCCGACATTCAGTACTTC.

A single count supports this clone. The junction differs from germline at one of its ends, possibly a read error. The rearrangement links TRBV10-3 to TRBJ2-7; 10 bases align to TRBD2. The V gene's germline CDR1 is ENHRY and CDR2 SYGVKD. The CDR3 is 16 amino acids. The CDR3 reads CAISEGTSVSSYEQCF. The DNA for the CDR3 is TGTGCCATCAGTGAGGGGACTAGCGTTAGCTCCTACGAGCAGTGCTTC.

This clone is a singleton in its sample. CDR3 sequence: CASSPTTGRDEKLFF. The CDR3 DNA follows: TGTGCCAGCAGCCCAACGACAGGGAGGGATGAAAAACTGTTTTTT. The chain uses TRBV13 and TRBJ1-4, with 7 bases fitting TRBD1. The ends lost 5 bases at V and 6 bases at J; junction bases unmatched: 9. Per germline, CDR1 PRHDT and CDR2 FYEKMQ (reference sequence). The CDR3 has 15 residues.

Here the CDR3 reads CASSYRLGNEQFF. CDR3 in DNA: TGTGCCAGCAGCTACAGGTTGGGCAATGAGCAGTTCTTC. V is TRBV5-4 and J is TRBJ2-1; tentative D call: TRBD1 (5 bases). The CDR3 runs to 13 residues. From germline, CDR1 is SGHNT and CDR2 YYREEE (reference sequence). The V end lost 3 bases, the J end lost 6 bases, and 10 bases lay between the germline ends.

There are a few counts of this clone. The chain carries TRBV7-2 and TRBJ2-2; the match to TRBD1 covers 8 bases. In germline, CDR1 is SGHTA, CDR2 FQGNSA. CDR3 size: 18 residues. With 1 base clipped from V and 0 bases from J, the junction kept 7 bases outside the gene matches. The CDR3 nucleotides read TGTGCCAGCAGCTTAGTGGGCCTGACAGGGGCGAACACCGGGGAGCTGTTTTTT. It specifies CASSLVGLTGANTGELFF.